A selection of T cell receptor beta chains follows, all from one sample in a study of radiotherapy plus CTLA-4 blockade in lung cancer. The repertoire was sequenced with immunoSEQ multiplex PCR; TCRdb's copy has only in-frame clones and lacks some. The sample carries 20,000 to 25,000 clones, over 70% recorded once. The specimen was peripheral blood, collected from a patient treated with radiotherapy plus ipilimumab. The receptors were gathered from a human donor with non-small cell lung cancer who had stable disease on radiotherapy plus ipilimumab. Each CDR3 is given with its conserved first and last residue. A D gene is named only where the DNA matches it firmly. The size field is filled for only some rows; it gives once, few, many or a size class.

j_call,clone_size,d_call,v_call,cdr3_nt,cdr3_aa
TRBJ2-1,once,NA,TRBV15,TGTGCCACCAGCAGAGTTGGACAGCCGGGGGATGAGCAGTTCTTC,CATSRVGQPGDEQFF
TRBJ2-7,NA,NA,TRBV5-1,TGCGCCAGCGGCGTAACGGGTTCCTACGAGCAGTACTTC,CASGVTGSYEQYF
TRBJ2-7,once,NA,TRBV19,TGTGCCAGTAGTATAGATCTTTCGGTCAGGGGTCCCGAGCAGTACTTC,CASSIDLSVRGPEQYF
TRBJ2-2,NA,NA,TRBV18,TGTGCCAGCTCACCAATCGGACGATCGAACACCGGGGAGCTGTTTTTT,CASSPIGRSNTGELFF
TRBJ2-7,NA,NA,TRBV5-4,TGTGCCAGCAGCCCCACTCCTGGCCGGGAGTCCCACGAGCAGTACTTC,CASSPTPGRESHEQYF
TRBJ1-4,NA,NA,TRBV5-4,TGTGCCAGCAGCTCACTTACAGGGTTACCTAATGAAAAACTGTTTTTT,CASSSLTGLPNEKLFF
TRBJ2-5,once,TRBD1,TRBV7-9,TGTGCCAGCAGCAGGGAAGGGACAGGGAGAGAGACCCAGTACTTC,CASSREGTGRETQYF
TRBJ2-1,NA,NA,TRBV20-1,TGCAGTGCTAGCGGGAGTGAGCAGTTCTTC,CSASGSEQFF
TRBJ1-2,NA,NA,TRBV19,TGTGCCAGTAGTATTGGCGGGGGATACACCTTC,CASSIGGGYTF
TRBJ2-3,NA,TRBD2,TRBV10-1,TGCGCCAGCAGTGAAACTAGCGGGAGGTCGGGGACGCAGTATTTT,CASSETSGRSGTQYF
TRBJ1-2,few,NA,TRBV12-5,TGTGCTAGTGGTTCCTTATTGCTCTATGGCTACACCTTC,CASGSLLLYGYTF
TRBJ1-1,NA,NA,TRBV7-2,TGTGCCAGCAGCTTTACGAATCCGAACACTGAAGCTTTCTTT,CASSFTNPNTEAFF
TRBJ2-2,NA,NA,TRBV7-8,TGTGCCAGCAGCTTAGGATACAGGGCCAAGAACACCGGGGAGCTGTTTTTT,CASSLGYRAKNTGELFF
TRBJ2-7,NA,NA,TRBV6-5,TGTGCCAGCAGTGAACCCCCCCGGGGGCAGTACTTC,CASSEPPRGQYF
TRBJ1-2,NA,TRBD1,TRBV6-5,TGTGCCAGCGGTCAGGGACAGACAAATGGCTACACCTTC,CASGQGQTNGYTF
TRBJ2-7,NA,TRBD1,TRBV7-2,TGTGCCAGCAGCTCCGGGACAGGGGGCATTAAATCCTACGAGCAGTACTTC,CASSSGTGGIKSYEQYF
TRBJ2-5,NA,TRBD2,TRBV5-1,TGCGCCAGCAGCTTAGGGGAACTAGCGGGAGCAAAGACCCAGTACTTC,CASSLGELAGAKTQYF
TRBJ1-5,NA,TRBD1,TRBV28,TGTGCCAGCAGTCGCCGGACAGGTCAGGGTCAGCCCCAGCATTTT,CASSRRTGQGQPQHF
TRBJ1-5,NA,NA,TRBV6-1,TGTGCCAGCAGATGGGGTAGCAATCAGCCCCAGCATTTT,CASRWGSNQPQHF
TRBJ2-7,few,NA,TRBV7-9,TGTGCCAGCAGCCGCCGGGACACGAATACCTACGAGCAGTACTTC,CASSRRDTNTYEQYF
TRBJ1-5,NA,NA,TRBV28,TGTGCCAGCAGTTTAGGGGAGGGTGACAATCAGCCCCAGCATTTT,CASSLGEGDNQPQHF
TRBJ1-5,NA,NA,TRBV18,TGTGCCAGCTCACCATGGGGAGATCAGCCCCAGCATTTT,CASSPWGDQPQHF
TRBJ1-1,NA,NA,TRBV4-1,TGCGCCAGCAGCCAAGATCCACGGGTCCCCTCGAACACTGAAGCTTTCTTT,CASSQDPRVPSNTEAFF
TRBJ1-4,NA,NA,TRBV19,TGTGCCAGTACCCAACCCCCGGTGCCAGTAAGCGGTGAAAAACTGTTTTTT,CASTQPPVPVSGEKLFF
TRBJ2-7,NA,NA,TRBV5-4,TGTGCCAGCAGCTTGGACCCTTTGGGGTACGAGCAGTACTTC,CASSLDPLGYEQYF
TRBJ1-1,few,NA,TRBV7-9,TGTGCCAGCAGCTTATATGACGTATATGAAGCTTTCTTT,CASSLYDVYEAFF
TRBJ2-1,NA,TRBD2,TRBV7-3,TGTGCCAGCAGCGCTAGCGGTGCCTACAATGAGCAGTTCTTC,CASSASGAYNEQFF
TRBJ2-1,NA,NA,TRBV6-4,TGTGCCAGCAGTGACCCAAACAATGAGCAGTTCTTC,CASSDPNNEQFF
TRBJ2-2,NA,NA,TRBV6-5,TGTGCCAGCCGGCTACCTCGAGGGTCCGGGGAGCTGTTTTTT,CASRLPRGSGELFF
TRBJ2-3,NA,NA,TRBV7-2,TGTGCCAGCAGCTTAGCGAGTGGCGATACGCAGTATTTT,CASSLASGDTQYF
TRBJ2-3,few,TRBD2,TRBV25-1,TGTGCCAGCAGTGAACAAGCTAGCGGGGTCTTCACAGATACGCAGTATTTT,CASSEQASGVFTDTQYF
TRBJ2-7,NA,TRBD1,TRBV4-1,TGCGCCAGCAGCCAAGAAAAGGTGTGGGCAGGGGGCTACGAGCAGTACTTC,CASSQEKVWAGGYEQYF
TRBJ2-7,NA,NA,TRBV18,TGTGCCAGCTCAGTATCGACAGGAGCCAACACCTTGGGCTTC,CASSVSTGANTLGF
TRBJ1-2,few,TRBD1,TRBV6-5,TGTGCCAGCAGTTACCGGGGACAGTCGGGCTATGGCTACACCTTC,CASSYRGQSGYGYTF
TRBJ1-4,NA,NA,TRBV4-2,TGTGCCAGCAGCCCCGTCGTCGGGCAAAAACTGTTTTTT,CASSPVVGQKLFF
TRBJ1-1,NA,NA,TRBV7-9,TGTGCCAGCAGCTTAGAGGGGCGAAGGGGCACTGAAGCTTTCTTT,CASSLEGRRGTEAFF
TRBJ1-1,NA,NA,TRBV7-3,TGTGCCAGCAGCTTGTCATCGACGGACACTGAAGCTTTCTTT,CASSLSSTDTEAFF
TRBJ2-2,few,NA,TRBV7-2,TGTGCCAGCAGCTCGGACACGACCTCCACCGGGGAGCTGTTTTTT,CASSSDTTSTGELFF
TRBJ2-5,once,NA,TRBV6-6,TGTGCCAGCAACCACGGGTCCTATGGCGTGTCGGAGACCCAGTACTTC,CASNHGSYGVSETQYF
TRBJ2-1,NA,TRBD2,TRBV7-9,TGTGCCAGCAGCGCGGGGACTAGCGGTGAGCAGTTCTTC,CASSAGTSGEQFF
TRBJ2-7,NA,TRBD1,TRBV5-6,TGTGCCAGCAGCTTGGAATCAGGGGGCCCCTACGAGCAGTACTTC,CASSLESGGPYEQYF
TRBJ2-5,NA,TRBD2,TRBV4-1,TGCGCCAGCAGCCAAGTTGGGGGGGGGCTAGCGGGACAAGAGACCCAGTACTTC,CASSQVGGGLAGQETQYF
TRBJ2-1,NA,TRBD2,TRBV7-7,TGTGCTAGCAGCCCCCAGAGGCTAGCGGGAGAGCAGTTCTTC,CASSPQRLAGEQFF
TRBJ2-3,NA,NA,TRBV6-4,TGTGCCAGCAGCTTGGTTGGTAGCACAGATACGCAGTATTTT,CASSLVGSTDTQYF
TRBJ1-5,NA,NA,TRBV5-1,TGCGCCAGCAGTTCCGGAGTGGCAGGGAATCAGCCCCAGCATTTT,CASSSGVAGNQPQHF
TRBJ2-1,few,NA,TRBV5-1,TGCGCCAGCAGAACGGGGGGCGCGTCCTACAATGAGCAGTTCTTC,CASRTGGASYNEQFF
TRBJ2-1,once,TRBD2,TRBV7-2,TGTGCCAGCAGCCTAGCGGGGGTCAACTACAATGAGCAGTTCTTC,CASSLAGVNYNEQFF
TRBJ1-4,NA,TRBD1,TRBV28,TGTGCCAGCAGTCTAAGGAGGGGGCGGGAAAAACTGTTTTTT,CASSLRRGREKLFF